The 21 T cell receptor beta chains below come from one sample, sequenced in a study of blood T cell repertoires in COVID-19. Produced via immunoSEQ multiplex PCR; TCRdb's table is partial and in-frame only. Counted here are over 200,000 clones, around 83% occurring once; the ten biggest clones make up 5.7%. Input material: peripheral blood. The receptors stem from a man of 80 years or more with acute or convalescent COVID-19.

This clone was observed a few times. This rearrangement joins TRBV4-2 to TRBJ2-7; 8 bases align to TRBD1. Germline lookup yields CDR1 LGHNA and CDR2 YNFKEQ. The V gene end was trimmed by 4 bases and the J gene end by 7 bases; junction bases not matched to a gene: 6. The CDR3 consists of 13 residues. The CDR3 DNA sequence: TGTGCCAGCAGCCGTGGACAGGGTTTGGAGCAGTACTTC. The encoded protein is CASSRGQGLEQYF.

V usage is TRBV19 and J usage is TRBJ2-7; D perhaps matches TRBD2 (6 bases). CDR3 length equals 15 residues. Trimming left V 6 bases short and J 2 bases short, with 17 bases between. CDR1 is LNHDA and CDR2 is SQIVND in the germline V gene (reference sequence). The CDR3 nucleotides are TGTGCCAGTAGCAACCGGCAGGGAGGCCCCTACGAGCAGTACTTC. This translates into CASSNRQGGPYEQYF. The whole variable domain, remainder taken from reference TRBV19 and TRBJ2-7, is DGGITQSPKYLFRKEGQNVTLSCEQNLNHDAMYWYRQDPGQGLRLIYYSQIVNDFQKGDIAEGYSVSREKKESFPLTVTSAQKNPTAFYLCASSNRQGGPYEQYFGPGTRLTVT.

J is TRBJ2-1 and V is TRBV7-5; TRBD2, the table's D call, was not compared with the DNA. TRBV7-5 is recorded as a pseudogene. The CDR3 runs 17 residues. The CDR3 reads CVRSFDHTSGLGNEQFF. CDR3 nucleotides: TGTGTCAGAAGCTTCGACCACACTAGCGGCCTAGGCAATGAGCAGTTCTTC.

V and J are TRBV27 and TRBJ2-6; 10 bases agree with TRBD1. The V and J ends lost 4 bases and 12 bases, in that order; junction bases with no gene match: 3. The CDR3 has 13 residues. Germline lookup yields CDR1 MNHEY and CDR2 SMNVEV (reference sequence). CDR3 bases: TGTGCCAGCAGTTCGGGACAGGGGATCGTCCTGACTTTC. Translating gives CASSSGQGIVLTF.

The CDR3 spells CASSVDGTSGRVTVNEQFF. The CDR3 DNA is TGTGCCAGCAGCGTAGACGGGACTAGCGGGAGGGTGACGGTAAATGAGCAGTTCTTC. The V call is TRBV9, the J call TRBJ2-1; the match to TRBD2 covers 16 bases. After removal of 0 bases from V and 7 bases from J, the junction contained 10 bases not matched to a gene. Germline V gives CDR1 SGDLS, CDR2 YYNGEE. The CDR3 contains 19 residues.

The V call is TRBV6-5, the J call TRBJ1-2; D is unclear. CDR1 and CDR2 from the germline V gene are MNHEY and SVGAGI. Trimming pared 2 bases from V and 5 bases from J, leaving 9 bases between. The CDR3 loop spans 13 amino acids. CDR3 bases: TGTGCCAGCAGTTACCCGGGAAGATATGGCTACACCTTC. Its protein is CASSYPGRYGYTF.

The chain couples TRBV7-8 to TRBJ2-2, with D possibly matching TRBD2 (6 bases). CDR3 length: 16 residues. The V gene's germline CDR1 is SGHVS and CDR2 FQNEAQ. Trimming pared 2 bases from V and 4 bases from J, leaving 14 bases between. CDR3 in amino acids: CASSLLPSVGTGELFF. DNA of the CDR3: TGTGCCAGCAGCTTACTGCCTAGCGTAGGCACCGGGGAGCTGTTTTTT.

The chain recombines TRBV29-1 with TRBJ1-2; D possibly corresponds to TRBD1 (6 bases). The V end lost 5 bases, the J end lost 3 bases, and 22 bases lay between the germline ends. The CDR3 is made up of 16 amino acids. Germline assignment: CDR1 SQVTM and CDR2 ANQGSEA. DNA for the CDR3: TGCAGCGTTCGAACCCCCGGGACACCTCTCGACTATGGCTACACCTTC. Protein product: CSVRTPGTPLDYGYTF.

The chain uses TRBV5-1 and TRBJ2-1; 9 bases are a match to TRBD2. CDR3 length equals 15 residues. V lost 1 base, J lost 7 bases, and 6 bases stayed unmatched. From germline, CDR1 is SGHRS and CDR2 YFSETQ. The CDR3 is CASSLSGREGNEQFF. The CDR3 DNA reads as TGCGCCAGCAGCTTGAGTGGGCGGGAGGGTAATGAGCAGTTCTTC.

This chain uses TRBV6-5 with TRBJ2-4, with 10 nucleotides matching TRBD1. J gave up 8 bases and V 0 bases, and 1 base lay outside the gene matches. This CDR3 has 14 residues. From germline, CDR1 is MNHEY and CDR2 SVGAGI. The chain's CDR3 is CASSYSGTGDIQYF. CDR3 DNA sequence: TGTGCCAGCAGTTACTCCGGGACAGGGGACATTCAGTACTTC.

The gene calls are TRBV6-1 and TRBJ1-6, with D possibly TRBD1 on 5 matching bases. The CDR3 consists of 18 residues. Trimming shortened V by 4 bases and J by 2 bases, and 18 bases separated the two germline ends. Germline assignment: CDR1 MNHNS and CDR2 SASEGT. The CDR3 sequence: CASSVRDYPFTYNSPLHF. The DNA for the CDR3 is TGTGCCAGCAGTGTACGGGACTATCCATTTACCTATAATTCACCCCTCCACTTT.

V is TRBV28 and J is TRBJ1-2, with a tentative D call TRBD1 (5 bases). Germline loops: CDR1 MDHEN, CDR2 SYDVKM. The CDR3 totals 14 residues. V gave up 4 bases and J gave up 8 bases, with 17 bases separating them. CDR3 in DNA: TGTGCCAGCAGTTCCCCAGGGCCCAAACGAGGCTACACCTTC. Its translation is CASSSPGPKRGYTF.

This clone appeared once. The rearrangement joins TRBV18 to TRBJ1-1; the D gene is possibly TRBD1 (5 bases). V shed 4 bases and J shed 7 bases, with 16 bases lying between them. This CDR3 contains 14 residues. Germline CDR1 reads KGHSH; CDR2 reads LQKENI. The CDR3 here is CASSLSGRGNEAFF. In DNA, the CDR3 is TGTGCCAGCTCACTATCCGGCCGGGGGAATGAAGCTTTCTTT.

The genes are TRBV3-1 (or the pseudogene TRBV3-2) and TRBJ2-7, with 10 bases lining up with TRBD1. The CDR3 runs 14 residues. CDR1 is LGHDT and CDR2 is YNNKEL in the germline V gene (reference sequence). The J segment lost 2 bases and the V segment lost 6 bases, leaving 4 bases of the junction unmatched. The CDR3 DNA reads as TGTGCCAGCAGGGACAGGGGGAAAACCTACGAGCAGTACTTC. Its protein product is CASRDRGKTYEQYF.

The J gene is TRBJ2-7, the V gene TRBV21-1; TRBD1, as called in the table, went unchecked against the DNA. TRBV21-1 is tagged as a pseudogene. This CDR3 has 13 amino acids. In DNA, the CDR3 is TGTGCCAGCAGCAAACAGGGCTCCTACGAGCAGTACTTC. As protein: CASSKQGSYEQYF.

CDR3 nucleotides: TGTGCCACCGAGGACAGGGAGAACTCCTATAATTCACCCCTCCACTTT. Its protein product is CATEDRENSYNSPLHF. V and J are TRBV15 and TRBJ1-6; the match to TRBD1 covers 8 bases. From germline, CDR1 is LNHNV and CDR2 YYDKDF (reference sequence). The CDR3 sequence is 16 residues long. V gave up 8 bases and J gave up 0 bases; unmatched junction bases: 6.

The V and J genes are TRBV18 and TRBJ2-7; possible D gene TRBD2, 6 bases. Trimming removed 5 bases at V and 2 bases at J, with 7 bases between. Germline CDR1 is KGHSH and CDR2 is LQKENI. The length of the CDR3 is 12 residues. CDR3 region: CASSGGTYEQYF. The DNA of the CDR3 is TGTGCCAGCTCAGGGGGGACCTACGAGCAGTACTTC. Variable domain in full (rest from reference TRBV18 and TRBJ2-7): NAGVMQNPRHLVRRRGQEARLRCSPMKGHSHVYWYRQLPEEGLKFMVYLQKENIIDESGMPKERFSAEFPKEGPSILRIQQVVRGDSAAYFCASSGGTYEQYFGPGTRLTVT.

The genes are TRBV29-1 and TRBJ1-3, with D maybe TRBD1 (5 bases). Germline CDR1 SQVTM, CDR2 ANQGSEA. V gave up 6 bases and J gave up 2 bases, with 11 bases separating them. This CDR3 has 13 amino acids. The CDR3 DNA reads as TGCAGCGTCGTTCCGGGGGCTGGAAACACCATATATTTT. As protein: CSVVPGAGNTIYF.

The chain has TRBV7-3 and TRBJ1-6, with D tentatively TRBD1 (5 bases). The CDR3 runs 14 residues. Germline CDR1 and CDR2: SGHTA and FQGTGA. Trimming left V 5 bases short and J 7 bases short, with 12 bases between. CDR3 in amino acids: CASSLPGRNSPLHF. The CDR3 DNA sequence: TGTGCCAGCAGCCTACCAGGGCGGAATTCACCCCTCCACTTT.

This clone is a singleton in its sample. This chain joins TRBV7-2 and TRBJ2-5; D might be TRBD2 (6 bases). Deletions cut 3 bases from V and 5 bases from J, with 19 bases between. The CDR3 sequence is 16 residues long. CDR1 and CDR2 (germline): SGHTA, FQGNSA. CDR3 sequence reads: CASSLGRGTAGETQYF. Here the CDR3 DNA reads TGTGCCAGCAGCTTGGGACGGGGTACTGCGGGGGAGACCCAGTACTTC.

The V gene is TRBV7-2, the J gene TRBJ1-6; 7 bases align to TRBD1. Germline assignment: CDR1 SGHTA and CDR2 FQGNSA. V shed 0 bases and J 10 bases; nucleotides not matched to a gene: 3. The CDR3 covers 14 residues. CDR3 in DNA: TGTGCCAGCAGCTTAGCGGGACAGTCATCACCCCTCCACTTT. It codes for CASSLAGQSSPLHF.